Below, one T cell receptor (beta chain) is given with its context. The antigen is not known. It was with a sample-barcoded 5' primer and a J-beta primer mix that a second PCR of roughly 7 to 12 cycles was run. MiXCR was run by TCRdb on the 5' RACE reads, yielding one entry per CDR3 protein. The sample yields fewer than 950,000 distinct CDR3 sequences, 50% to 65% seen once. Per-sample yields of isolated PBMCs were at least 7 million. The data were obtained in a study of blood T cells in healthy people across ages. Study results and caveats: PBMC samples, being unsorted, prevented any conclusive comparison of naive and antigen-experienced cells.

The sequence was obtained from an older man in good health. Sequenced: blood.

The CDR3 bases are TGTGCCAGCAGGTCTAGCGGGAGTCACAACGAGCAGTACTTC. Its translation: CASRSSGSHNEQYF. This chain links TRBV2 with TRBJ2-7; TRBD2 matches 10 bases. V lost 6 bases and J lost 5; bases outside the gene matches: 7. The CDR3 has 14 residues. Germline loops: CDR1 SNHLY, CDR2 FYNNEI.